In this sample, the clone carrying this T cell receptor (beta chain) turned up a few times. Its antigen is not identified. Using immunoSEQ multiplex PCR, the repertoire was profiled, and TCRdb retains in-frame clones only, with some absent. The sample lists more than 15,000 clones, roughly 78% occurring once. There are 14 residues in the CDR3. With 1 base removed from V and 4 bases from J, the gap between germline ends came to 5 bases. Germline V gene lookup returns CDR1 LGHDT and CDR2 YNNKEL (reference sequence). The data were taken from a study of CD4 T cells in relation to SARS-CoV-2 and coronaviruses. Before the COVID-19 pandemic, during about 2010-2018, CD4+ T cells were taken from unexposed donors. The cells were cultured for about 10 days before CD4+ T cells were isolated. Cells permitting, SARS-CoV-2 S/N and four cold-coronavirus spikes were tested on unexposed-donor CD4+ T cells.

This TCR came from a human donor in good health. This chain links TRBV3-1 (or the pseudogene TRBV3-2) with TRBJ1-6; D unclear. The sample was CD4+ T cells from PBMCs, cultured in vitro. In DNA, the CDR3 is TGTGCCAGCAGCCAAGTTGTTTATAATTCACCCCTCCACTTT. This sequence encodes CASSQVVYNSPLHF.